This record looks at one T cell receptor beta chain sequence and its context. Libraries were prepared by immunoSEQ multiplex PCR; TCRdb keeps only in-frame clonotypes and omits some of them. The data show more than 50,000 clones, over 90% seen once. The V end lost 5 bases, the J end lost 7 bases, and 12 bases lay between the germline ends. This CDR3 has 13 residues. Germline V gene sequence: CDR1 ENHRY, CDR2 SYGVKD. The sample comes from a study of blood T cell repertoires in COVID-19. On the study more broadly: The United States, Italy and Spain supplied acute and convalescent COVID-19 samples. PBMCs, B-cell-depleted T cells, or T cells were the source of the cDNA or gDNA that made up the material.

The sequenced sample was peripheral blood. This receptor was obtained from a human donor in a cohort sampled during active COVID-19. The chain has TRBV10-3 and TRBJ2-1; D perhaps matches TRBD2 (5 bases). The DNA of the CDR3 is TGTGCCATCAGTAAGACTGACTATAATGAGCAGTTCTTC. Its protein is CAISKTDYNEQFF.